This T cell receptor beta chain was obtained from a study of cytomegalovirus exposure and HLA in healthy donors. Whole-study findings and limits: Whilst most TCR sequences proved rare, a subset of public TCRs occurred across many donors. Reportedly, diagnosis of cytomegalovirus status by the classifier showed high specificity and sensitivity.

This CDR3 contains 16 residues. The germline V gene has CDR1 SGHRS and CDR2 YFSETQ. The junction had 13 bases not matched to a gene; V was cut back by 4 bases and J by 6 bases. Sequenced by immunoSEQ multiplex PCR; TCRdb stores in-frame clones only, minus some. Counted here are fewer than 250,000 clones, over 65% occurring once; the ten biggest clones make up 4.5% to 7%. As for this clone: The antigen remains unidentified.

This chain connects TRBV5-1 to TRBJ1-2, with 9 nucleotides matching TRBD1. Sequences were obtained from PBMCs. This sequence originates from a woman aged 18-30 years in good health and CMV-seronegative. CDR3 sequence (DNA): TGCGCCAGCAGCCCTAACCCAACAGGGGGCTTAGATGGCTACACCTTC. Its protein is CASSPNPTGGLDGYTF.